Sequencing of this T cell receptor (beta chain) was carried out in a study of blood T cell repertoires in COVID-19. Looking at the study overall: PBMCs, B-cell-depleted T cells, or T cells were the source of the cDNA or gDNA that made up the material.

Here immunoSEQ multiplex PCR was the method, and the copy in TCRdb shows in-frame clones only, minus some. The sample has 150,000 to 200,000 clones; approximately 80% are singletons. This CDR3 is built from 15 residues. Germline V gene lookup returns CDR1 MNHEY and CDR2 SVGAGI. J was trimmed by 5 bases and V by 7 bases; bases with no gene match: 7. This receptor was taken from an elderly woman with active or convalescent COVID-19. The V and J genes are TRBV6-5 and TRBJ2-2; 10 positions agree with TRBD1. Source material: peripheral blood. The DNA for the CDR3 is TGTGCCAGCACCGCGGGACAGGGGAGAACCGGGGAGCTGTTTTTT. It yields the protein CASTAGQGRTGELFF.